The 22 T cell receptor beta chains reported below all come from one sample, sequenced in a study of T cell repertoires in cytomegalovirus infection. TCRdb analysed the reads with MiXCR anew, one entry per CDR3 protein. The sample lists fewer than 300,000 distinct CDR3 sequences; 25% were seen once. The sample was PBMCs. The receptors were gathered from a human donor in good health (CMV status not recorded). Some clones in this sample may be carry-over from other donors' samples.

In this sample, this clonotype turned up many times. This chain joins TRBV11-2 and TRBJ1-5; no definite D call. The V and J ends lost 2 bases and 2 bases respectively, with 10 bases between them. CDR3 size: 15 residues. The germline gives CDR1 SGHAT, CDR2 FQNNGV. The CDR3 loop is CASSLLGEGNQPQHF. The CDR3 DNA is TGTGCCAGCAGCTTACTTGGCGAGGGCAATCAGCCCCAGCATTTT.

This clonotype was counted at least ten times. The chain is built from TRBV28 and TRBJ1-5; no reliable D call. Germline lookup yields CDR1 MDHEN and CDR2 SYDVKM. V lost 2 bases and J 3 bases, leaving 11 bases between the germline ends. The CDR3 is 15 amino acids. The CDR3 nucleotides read TGTGCCAGCAGTTTAGAAGAGTGGGCCAATCAGCCCCAGCATTTT. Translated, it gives CASSLEEWANQPQHF.

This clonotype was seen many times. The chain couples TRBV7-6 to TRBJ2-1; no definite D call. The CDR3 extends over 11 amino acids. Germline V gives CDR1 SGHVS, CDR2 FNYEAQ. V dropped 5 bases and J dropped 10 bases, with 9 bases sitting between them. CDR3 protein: CASSQVWEQFF. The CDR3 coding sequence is TGTGCCAGCAGCCAGGTGTGGGAGCAGTTCTTC.

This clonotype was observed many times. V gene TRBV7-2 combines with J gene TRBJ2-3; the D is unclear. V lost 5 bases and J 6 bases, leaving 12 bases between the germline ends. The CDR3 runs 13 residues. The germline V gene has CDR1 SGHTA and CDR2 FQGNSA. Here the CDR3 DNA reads TGTGCCAGCAGCCCGGAACGTGCTGATACGCAGTATTTT. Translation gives CASSPERADTQYF.

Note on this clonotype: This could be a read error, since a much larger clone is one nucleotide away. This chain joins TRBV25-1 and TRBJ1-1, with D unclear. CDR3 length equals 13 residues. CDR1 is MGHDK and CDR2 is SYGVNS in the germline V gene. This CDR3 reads CASSKDWNSEAFF. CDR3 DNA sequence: TGTGCCAGCAGTAAAGACTGGAACTCTGAAGCTTTCTTT. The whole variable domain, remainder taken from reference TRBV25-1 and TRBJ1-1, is EADIYQTPRYLVIGTGKKITLECSQTMGHDKMYWYQQDPGMELHLIHYSYGVNSTEKGDLSSESTVSRIRTEHFPLTLESARPSHTSQYLCASSKDWNSEAFFGQGTRLTVV.

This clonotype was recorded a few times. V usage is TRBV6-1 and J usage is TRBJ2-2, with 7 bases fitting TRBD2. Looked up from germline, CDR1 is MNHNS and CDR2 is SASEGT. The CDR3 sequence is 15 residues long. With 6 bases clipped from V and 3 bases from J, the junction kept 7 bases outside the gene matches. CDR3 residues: CASRGLAAYTGELFF. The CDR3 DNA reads TGTGCCAGCAGGGGGCTAGCGGCTTACACCGGGGAGCTGTTTTTT.

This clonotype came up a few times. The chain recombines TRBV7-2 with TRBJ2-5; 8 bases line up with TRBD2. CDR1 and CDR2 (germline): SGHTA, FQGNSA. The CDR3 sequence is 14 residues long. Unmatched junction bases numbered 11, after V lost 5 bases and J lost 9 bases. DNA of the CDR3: TGTGCCAGCAGCCTAACGGGACTAGGGTTGGCCCAGTACTTC. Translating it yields CASSLTGLGLAQYF.

The CDR3, as DNA: TGTGCCAGCAGCCCCACGACGAGCGAGCAGTACTTC. Protein product: CASSPTTSEQYF. The chain uses TRBV11-2 and TRBJ2-7; D is undetermined. V gave up 5 bases and J gave up 6 bases, with 11 bases separating them. Germline values: CDR1 SGHAT, CDR2 FQNNGV. CDR3 size: 12 residues.

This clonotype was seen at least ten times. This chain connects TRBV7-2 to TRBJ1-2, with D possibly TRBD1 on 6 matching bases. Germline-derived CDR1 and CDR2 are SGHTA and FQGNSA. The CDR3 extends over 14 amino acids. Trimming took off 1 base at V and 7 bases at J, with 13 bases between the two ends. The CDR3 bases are TGTGCCAGCAGCTTAGGCCCAGGGGACGGTGGCTACACCTTC. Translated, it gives CASSLGPGDGGYTF.

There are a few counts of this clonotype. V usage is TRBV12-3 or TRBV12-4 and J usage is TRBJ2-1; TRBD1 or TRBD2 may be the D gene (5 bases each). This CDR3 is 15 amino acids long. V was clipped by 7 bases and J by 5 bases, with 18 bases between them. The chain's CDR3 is CASKEGVLANNEQFF. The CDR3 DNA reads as TGTGCCAGCAAAGAAGGGGTCCTAGCCAACAATGAGCAGTTCTTC.

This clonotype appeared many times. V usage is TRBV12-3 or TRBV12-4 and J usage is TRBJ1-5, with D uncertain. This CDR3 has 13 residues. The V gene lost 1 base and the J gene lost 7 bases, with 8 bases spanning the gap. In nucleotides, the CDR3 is TGTGCCAGCAGTTTAGGGGTAGGGCAGCCCCAGCATTTT. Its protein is CASSLGVGQPQHF.

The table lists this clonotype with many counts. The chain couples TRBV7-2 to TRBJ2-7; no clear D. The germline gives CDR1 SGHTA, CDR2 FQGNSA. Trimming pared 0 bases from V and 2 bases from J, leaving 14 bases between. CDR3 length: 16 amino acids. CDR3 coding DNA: TGTGCCAGCAGCTTAGCGCTGTCTTCCCTAACCTACGAGCAGTACTTC. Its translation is CASSLALSSLTYEQYF.

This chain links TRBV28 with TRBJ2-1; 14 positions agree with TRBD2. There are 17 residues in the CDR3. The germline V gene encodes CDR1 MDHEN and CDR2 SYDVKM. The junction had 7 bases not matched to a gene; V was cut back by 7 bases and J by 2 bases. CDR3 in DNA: TGTGCCAGCACCCGGACTAGCGGGAGGCCTCCCTACAATGAGCAGTTCTTC. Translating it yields CASTRTSGRPPYNEQFF.

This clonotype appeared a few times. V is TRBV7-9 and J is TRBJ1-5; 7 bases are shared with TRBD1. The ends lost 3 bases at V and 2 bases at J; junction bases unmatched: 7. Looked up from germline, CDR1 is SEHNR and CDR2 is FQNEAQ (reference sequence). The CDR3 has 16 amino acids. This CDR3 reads CASSLTGKYGNQPQHF. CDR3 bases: TGTGCCAGCAGCTTGACAGGGAAGTATGGCAATCAGCCCCAGCATTTT.

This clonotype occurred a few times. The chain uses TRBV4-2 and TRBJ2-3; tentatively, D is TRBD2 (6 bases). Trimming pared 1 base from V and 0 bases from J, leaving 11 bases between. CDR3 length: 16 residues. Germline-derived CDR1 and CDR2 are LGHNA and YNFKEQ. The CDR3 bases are TGTGCCAGCAGCCAAGGGGGACTCTTTAGCACAGATACGCAGTATTTT. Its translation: CASSQGGLFSTDTQYF.

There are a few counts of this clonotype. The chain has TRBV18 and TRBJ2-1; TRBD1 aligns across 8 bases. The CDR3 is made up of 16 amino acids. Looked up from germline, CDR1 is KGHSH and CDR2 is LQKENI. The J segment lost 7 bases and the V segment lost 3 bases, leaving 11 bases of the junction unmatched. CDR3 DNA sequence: TGTGCCAGCTCACCTACGATGGGGACAGGTATAAATGAGCAGTTCTTC. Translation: CASSPTMGTGINEQFF.

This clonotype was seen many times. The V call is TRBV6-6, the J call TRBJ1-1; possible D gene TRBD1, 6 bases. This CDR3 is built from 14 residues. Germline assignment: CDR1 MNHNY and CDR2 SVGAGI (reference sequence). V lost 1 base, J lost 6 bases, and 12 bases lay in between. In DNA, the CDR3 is TGTGCCAGCAGTTACTTCCAGGGGAGTGCTGAAGCTTTCTTT. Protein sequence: CASSYFQGSAEAFF.

Here the CDR3 DNA reads TGTGCCAGCAGCTGGGGGGAAGGGACTGAAGCTTTCTTT. Amino acids: CASSWGEGTEAFF. V gene TRBV7-9 combines with J gene TRBJ1-1; possibly TRBD1 for D (5 bases). This CDR3 is 13 amino acids long. The germline CDR1 and CDR2 sequences are SEHNR and FQNEAQ (reference sequence). V dropped 4 bases and J dropped 5 bases, with 11 bases sitting between them.

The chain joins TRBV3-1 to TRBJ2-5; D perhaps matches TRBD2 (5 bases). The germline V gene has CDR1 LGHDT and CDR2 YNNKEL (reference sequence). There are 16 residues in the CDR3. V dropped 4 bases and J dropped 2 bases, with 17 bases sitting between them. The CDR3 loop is CASSRLPPRRQETQYF. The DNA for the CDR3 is TGTGCCAGCAGCCGACTACCGCCAAGGCGGCAAGAGACCCAGTACTTC.

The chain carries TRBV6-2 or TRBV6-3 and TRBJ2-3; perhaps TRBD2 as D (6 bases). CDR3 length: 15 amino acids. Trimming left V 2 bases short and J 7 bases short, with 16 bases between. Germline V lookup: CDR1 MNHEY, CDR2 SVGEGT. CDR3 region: CASSYVGSPANTQYF. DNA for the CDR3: TGTGCCAGCAGTTACGTCGGGAGTCCCGCCAATACGCAGTATTTT.

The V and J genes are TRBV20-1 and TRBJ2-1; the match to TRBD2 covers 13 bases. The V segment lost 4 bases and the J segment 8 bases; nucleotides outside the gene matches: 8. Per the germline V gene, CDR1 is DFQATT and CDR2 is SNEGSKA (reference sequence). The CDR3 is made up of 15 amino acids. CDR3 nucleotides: TGCAGTGCTAAAAGGGGACTAGCGGGAATGTATGAGCAGTTCTTC. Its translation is CSAKRGLAGMYEQFF.

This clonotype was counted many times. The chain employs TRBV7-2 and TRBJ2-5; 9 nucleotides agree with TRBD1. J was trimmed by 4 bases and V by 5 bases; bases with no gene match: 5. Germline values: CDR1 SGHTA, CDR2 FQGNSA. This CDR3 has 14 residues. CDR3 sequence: CASSLGQGAETQYF. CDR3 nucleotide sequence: TGTGCCAGCAGCCTGGGACAGGGTGCAGAGACCCAGTACTTC.